The T cell receptor beta chain under discussion was sequenced for a study of blood T cell repertoires in COVID-19. The wider study: Sample material is recorded as cDNA or gDNA derived from T cells, B-cell-depleted T cells, or PBMCs.

Here immunoSEQ multiplex PCR was the method, and the copy in TCRdb shows in-frame clones only, minus some. The table lists about 130,000 clones, 84% of them singletons, with around 1.4% in the top ten. V was pared by 7 bases and J by 6 bases, with 10 bases between. Germline-derived CDR1 and CDR2 are MNHEY and SVGAGI. CDR3 size: 12 residues. The material sequenced was peripheral blood. The receptor was isolated from a man aged 60 to 69 with acute or convalescent COVID-19. This chain uses TRBV6-5 with TRBJ2-1; D not certain. CDR3 in amino acids: CASNLIGNEQFF. The CDR3 nucleotides are TGTGCCAGCAATCTCATCGGCAATGAGCAGTTCTTC.